This TCR beta chain was observed in a study of T-cell memory formation after mild COVID-19. Study details: There were largely donor-specific TCR clusters. General study points: Second-wave clones reaching peak frequency on day 37 lacked confirmed SARS-CoV-2 specificity. Day 15 to 85 contractors were CD4/CD8 balanced; later expanders leaned CD4+.

This clonotype was counted at least ten times. Its antigen is still unknown. TCR alpha and TCR beta cDNA libraries carrying sample barcodes and UMIs were produced by 5'RACE using constant-segment primers. TCRdb recomputed calls from the 5' RACE reads with MiXCR, one row per CDR3 protein. The data hold hundreds of thousands of distinct CDR3 sequences, with about 20% observed a single time. CDR1 MGHRA and CDR2 YSYEKL come from the germline V gene. V dropped 1 base and J dropped 4; count of bases not matched to a gene: 1. The CDR3 is 15 residues long. This TCR was sampled from an adult woman who had mild COVID-19 (a few samples of this study predate the infection). Cell type and time point are not known. V and J are TRBV4-1 and TRBJ2-4, with 10 bases matching TRBD2. Sample: PBMCs or a T cell subset sorted from them (not recorded which). In DNA, the CDR3 is TGCGCCAGCAGCCAAGTGACTAGCGGGAAAAACATTCAGTACTTC. This sequence encodes CASSQVTSGKNIQYF.